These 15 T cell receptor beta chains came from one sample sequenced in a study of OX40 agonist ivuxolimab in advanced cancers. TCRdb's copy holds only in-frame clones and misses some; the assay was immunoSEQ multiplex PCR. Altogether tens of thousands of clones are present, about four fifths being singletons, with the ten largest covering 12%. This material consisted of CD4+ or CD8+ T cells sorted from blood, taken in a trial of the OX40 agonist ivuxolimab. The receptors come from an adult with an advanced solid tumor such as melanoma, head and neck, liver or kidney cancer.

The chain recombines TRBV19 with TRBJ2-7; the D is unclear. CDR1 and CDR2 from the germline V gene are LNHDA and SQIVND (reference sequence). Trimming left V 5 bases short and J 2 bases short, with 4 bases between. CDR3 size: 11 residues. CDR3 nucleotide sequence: TGTGCCAGTAGTTCAGCCTACGAGCAGTACTTC. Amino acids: CASSSAYEQYF.

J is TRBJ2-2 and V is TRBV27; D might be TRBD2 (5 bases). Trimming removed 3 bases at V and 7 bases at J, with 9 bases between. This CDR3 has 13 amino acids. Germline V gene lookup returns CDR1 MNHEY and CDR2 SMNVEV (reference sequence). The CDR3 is CASSFRGNGELFF. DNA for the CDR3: TGTGCCAGCAGTTTTAGAGGGAACGGGGAGCTGTTTTTT.

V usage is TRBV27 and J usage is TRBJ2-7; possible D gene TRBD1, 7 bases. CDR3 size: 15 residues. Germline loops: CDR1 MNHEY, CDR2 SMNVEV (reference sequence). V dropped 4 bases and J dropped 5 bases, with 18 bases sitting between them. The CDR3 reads CASSSYGAGGHEQYF. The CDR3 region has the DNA TGTGCCAGCAGTTCATATGGGGCAGGGGGGCACGAGCAGTACTTC.

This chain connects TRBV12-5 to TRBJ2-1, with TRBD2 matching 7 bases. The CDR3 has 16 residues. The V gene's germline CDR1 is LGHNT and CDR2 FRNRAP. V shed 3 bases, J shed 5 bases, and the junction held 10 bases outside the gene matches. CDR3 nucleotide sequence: TGTGCTAGTGGTTTCCTCACGGTTGGGGGGGACAATGAGCAGTTCTTC. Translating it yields CASGFLTVGGDNEQFF. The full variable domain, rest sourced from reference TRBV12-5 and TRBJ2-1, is DARVTQTPRHKVTEMGQEVTMRCQPILGHNTVFWYRQTMMQGLELLAYFRNRAPLDDSGMPKDRFSAEMPDATLATLKIQPSEPRDSAVYFCASGFLTVGGDNEQFFGPGTRLTVL.

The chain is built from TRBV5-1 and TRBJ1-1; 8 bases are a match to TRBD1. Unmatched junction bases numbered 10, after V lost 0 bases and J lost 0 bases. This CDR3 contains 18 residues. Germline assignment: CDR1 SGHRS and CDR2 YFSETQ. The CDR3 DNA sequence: TGCGCCAGCAGCTTGGCCGCGGCAGGGGGCCGGGTGAACACTGAAGCTTTCTTT. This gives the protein CASSLAAAGGRVNTEAFF. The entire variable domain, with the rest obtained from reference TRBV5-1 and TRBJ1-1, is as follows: KAGVTQTPRYLIKTRGQQVTLSCSPISGHRSVSWYQQTPGQGLQFLFEYFSETQRNKGNFPGRFSGRQFSNSRSEMNVSTLELGDSALYLCASSLAAAGGRVNTEAFFGQGTRLTVV.

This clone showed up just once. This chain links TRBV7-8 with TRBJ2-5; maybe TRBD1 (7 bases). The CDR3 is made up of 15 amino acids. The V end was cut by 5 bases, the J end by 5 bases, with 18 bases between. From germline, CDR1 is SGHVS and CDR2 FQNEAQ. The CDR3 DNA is TGTGCCAGCAGCCGAGGAGGGGGCACGCGGGAGACCCAGTACTTC. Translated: CASSRGGGTRETQYF.

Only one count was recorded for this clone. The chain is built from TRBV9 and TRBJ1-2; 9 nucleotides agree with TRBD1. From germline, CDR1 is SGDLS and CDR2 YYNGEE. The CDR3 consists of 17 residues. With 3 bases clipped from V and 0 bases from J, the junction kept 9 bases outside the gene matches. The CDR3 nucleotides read TGTGCCAGCAGCGGCCGGGACAGGGCGCTAACTAACTATGGCTACACCTTC. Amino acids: CASSGRDRALTNYGYTF.

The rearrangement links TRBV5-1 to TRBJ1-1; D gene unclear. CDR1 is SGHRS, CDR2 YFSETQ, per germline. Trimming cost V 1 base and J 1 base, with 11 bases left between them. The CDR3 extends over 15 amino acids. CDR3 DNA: TGCGCCAGCAGCTTGTGGCAGCCACAGAACACTGAAGCTTTCTTT. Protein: CASSLWQPQNTEAFF.

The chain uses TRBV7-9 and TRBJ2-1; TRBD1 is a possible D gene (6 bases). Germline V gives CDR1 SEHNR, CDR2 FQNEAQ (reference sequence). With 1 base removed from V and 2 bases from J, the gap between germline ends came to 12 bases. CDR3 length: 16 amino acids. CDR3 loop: CASSLDQGLPYNEQFF. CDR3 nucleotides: TGTGCCAGCAGCTTAGACCAGGGGCTCCCCTACAATGAGCAGTTCTTC.

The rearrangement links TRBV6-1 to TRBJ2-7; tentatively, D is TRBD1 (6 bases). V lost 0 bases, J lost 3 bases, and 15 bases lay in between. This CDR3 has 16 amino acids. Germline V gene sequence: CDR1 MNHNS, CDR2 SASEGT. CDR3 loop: CASSEAATGFYYEQYF. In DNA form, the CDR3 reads TGTGCCAGCAGTGAAGCCGCTACAGGGTTTTACTACGAGCAGTACTTC.

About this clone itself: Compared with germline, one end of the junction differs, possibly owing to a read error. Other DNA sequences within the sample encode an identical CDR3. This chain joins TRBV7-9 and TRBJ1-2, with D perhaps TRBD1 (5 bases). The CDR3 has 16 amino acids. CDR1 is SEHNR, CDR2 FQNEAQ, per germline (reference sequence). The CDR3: CASSPAWGNTNYGYTF. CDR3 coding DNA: TGTGCCAGCAGTCCAGCTTGGGGCAATACCAACTATGGCTACACCTTT.

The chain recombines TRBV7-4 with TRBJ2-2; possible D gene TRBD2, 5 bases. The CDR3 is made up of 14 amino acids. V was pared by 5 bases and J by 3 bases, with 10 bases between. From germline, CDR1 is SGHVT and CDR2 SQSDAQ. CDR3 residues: CASSEDSYTGELFF. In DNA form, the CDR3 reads TGTGCCAGCAGCGAGGACTCCTACACCGGGGAGCTGTTTTTT.

The CDR3, as DNA: TGTGCCACCAGCACCAGGGACCAGGGGGGAGACAATGAGCAGTTCTTC. Protein product: CATSTRDQGGDNEQFF. The chain joins TRBV15 to TRBJ2-1, with D possibly matching TRBD1 (7 bases). The CDR3 is 16 residues long. The germline gives CDR1 LNHNV, CDR2 YYDKDF (reference sequence). V was shortened by 4 bases and J by 5 bases, with 18 bases between the two germline ends.

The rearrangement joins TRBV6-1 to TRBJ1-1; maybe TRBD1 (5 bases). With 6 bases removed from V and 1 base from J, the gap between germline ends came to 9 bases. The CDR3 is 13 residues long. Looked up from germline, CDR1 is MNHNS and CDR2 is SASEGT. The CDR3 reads CASRGRPNTEAFF. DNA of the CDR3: TGTGCCAGCAGGGGACGGCCGAACACTGAAGCTTTCTTT.

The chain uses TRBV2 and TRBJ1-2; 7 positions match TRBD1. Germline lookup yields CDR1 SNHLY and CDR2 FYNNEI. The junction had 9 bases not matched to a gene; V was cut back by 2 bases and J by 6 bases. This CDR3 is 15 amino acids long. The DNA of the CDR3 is TGTGCCAGCAGTGAATGGCAGGGGGTCGAGAATGGCTACACCTTC. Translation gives CASSEWQGVENGYTF. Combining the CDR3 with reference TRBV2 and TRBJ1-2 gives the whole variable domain EPEVTQTPSHQVTQMGQEVILRCVPISNHLYFYWYRQILGQKVEFLVSFYNNEISEKSEIFDDQFSVERPDGSNFTLKIRSTKLEDSAMYFCASSEWQGVENGYTFGSGTRLTVV.